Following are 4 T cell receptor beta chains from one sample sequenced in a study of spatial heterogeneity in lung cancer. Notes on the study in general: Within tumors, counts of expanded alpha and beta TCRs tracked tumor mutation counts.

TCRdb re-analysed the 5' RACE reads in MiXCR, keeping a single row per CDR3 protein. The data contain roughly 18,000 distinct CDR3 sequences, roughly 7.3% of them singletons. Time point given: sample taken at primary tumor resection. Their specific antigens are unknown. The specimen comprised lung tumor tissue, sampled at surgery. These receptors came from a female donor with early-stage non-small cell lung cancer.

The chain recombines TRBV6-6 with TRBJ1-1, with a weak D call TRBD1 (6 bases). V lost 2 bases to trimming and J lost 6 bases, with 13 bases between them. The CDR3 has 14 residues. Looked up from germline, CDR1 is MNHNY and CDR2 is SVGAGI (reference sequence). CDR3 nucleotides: TGTGCCAGCAGTTACGACGTGGGGGGCCCTGAAGCTTTCTTT. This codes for CASSYDVGGPEAFF.

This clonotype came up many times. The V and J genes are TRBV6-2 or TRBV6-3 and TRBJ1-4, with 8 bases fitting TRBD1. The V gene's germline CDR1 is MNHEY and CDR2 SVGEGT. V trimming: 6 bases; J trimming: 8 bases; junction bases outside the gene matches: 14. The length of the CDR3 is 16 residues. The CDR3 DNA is TGTGCCAGCAGCTTACTACCGGACAGGGAAGGCGAAAAACTGTTTTTT. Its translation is CASSLLPDREGEKLFF.

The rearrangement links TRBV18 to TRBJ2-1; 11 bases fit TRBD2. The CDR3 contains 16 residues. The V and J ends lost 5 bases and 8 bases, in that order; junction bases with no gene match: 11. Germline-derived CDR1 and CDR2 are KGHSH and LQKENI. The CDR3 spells CASSTSGGPLQYEQFF. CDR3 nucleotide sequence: TGTGCCAGCTCAACTAGCGGGGGACCCCTACAATATGAGCAGTTCTTC.

In DNA, the CDR3 is TGTGCCAGCAGCTTACAGCGGGGGGCCGCCGATACGCAGTATTTT. Protein: CASSLQRGAADTQYF. The rearrangement uses TRBV11-2 and TRBJ2-3, with 9 positions matching TRBD2. Germline loops: CDR1 SGHAT, CDR2 FQNNGV. Germline trimming cut 2 bases from V and 6 bases from J; bases unmatched to any gene: 6. The CDR3 covers 15 residues.